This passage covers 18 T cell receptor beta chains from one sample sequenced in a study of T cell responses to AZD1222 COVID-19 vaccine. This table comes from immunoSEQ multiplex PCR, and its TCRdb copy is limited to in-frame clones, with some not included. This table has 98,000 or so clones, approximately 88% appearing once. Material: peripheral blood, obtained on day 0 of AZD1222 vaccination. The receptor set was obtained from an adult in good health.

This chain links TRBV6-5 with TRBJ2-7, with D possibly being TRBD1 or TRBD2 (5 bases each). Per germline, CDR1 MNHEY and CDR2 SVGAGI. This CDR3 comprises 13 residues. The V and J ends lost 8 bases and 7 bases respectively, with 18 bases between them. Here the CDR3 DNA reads TGTGCCAGCGGGCCGGGGCCCCCTCGGGAGCAGTACTTC. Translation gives CASGPGPPREQYF.

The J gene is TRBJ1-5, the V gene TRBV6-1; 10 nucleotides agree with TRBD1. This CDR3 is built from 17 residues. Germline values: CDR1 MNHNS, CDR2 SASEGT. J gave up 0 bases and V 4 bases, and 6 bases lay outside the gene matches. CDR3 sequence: CASSGGDRGFSNQPQHF. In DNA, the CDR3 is TGTGCCAGCAGTGGAGGGGACAGGGGATTTAGCAATCAGCCCCAGCATTTT.

This CDR3 reads CASSPGGAGGNEQFF. CDR3 nucleotides: TGTGCCAGCAGCCCAGGGGGCGCTGGGGGCAATGAGCAGTTCTTC. The J gene is TRBJ2-1, the V gene TRBV28; 8 bases are shared with TRBD1. Trimming removed 6 bases from V and 6 bases from J; junction bases left unmatched: 10. The CDR3 contains 15 residues. Germline V gene lookup returns CDR1 MDHEN and CDR2 SYDVKM.

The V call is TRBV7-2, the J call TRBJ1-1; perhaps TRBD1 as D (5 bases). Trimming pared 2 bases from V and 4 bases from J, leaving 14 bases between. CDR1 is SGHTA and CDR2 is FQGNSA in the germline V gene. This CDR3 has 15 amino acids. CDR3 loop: CASSLRLGRATEAFF. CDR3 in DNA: TGTGCCAGCAGCTTAAGGCTCGGCAGGGCCACTGAAGCTTTCTTT. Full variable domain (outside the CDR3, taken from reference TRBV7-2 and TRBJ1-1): GAGVSQSPSNKVTEKGKDVELRCDPISGHTALYWYRQSLGQGLEFLIYFQGNSAPDKSGLPSDRFSAERTGGSVSTLTIQRTQQEDSAVYLCASSLRLGRATEAFFGQGTRLTVV.

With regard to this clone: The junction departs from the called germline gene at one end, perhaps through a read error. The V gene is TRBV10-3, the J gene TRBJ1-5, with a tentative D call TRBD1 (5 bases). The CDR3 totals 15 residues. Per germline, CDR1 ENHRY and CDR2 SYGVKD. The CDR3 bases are TGTGCCATCAAAAGTGGGGGGAATAGCAATCGGCCCCAGCATTTT. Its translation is CAIKSGGNSNRPQHF.

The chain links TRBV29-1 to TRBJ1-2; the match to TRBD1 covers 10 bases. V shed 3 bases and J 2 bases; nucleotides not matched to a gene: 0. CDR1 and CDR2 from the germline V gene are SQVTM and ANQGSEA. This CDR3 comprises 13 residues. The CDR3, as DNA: TGCAGCGTTGAGGGACAGGGGAACTATGGCTACACCTTC. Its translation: CSVEGQGNYGYTF.

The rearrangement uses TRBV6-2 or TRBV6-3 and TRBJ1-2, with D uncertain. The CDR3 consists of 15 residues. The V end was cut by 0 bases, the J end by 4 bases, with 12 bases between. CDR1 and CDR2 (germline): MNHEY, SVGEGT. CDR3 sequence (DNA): TGTGCCAGCAGTTACTCTGGCCGATTGCTCTATGGCTACACCTTC. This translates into CASSYSGRLLYGYTF.

CDR3 in amino acids: CASSPGLMGQGSGELFF. The CDR3 DNA is TGTGCCAGCAGCCCTGGGCTTATGGGGCAGGGAAGCGGGGAGCTGTTTTTT. This chain joins TRBV7-2 and TRBJ2-2, with D perhaps TRBD1 (5 bases). CDR3 length equals 17 residues. Per germline, CDR1 SGHTA and CDR2 FQGNSA. Trimming pared 5 bases from V and 7 bases from J, leaving 23 bases between.

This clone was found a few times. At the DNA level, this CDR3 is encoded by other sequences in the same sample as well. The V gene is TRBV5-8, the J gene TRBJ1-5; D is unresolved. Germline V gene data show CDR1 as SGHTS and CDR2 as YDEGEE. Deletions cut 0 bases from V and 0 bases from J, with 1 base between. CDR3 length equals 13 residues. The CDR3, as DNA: TGTGCCAGCAGCTTGGATAGCAATCAGCCCCAGCATTTT. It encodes CASSLDSNQPQHF.

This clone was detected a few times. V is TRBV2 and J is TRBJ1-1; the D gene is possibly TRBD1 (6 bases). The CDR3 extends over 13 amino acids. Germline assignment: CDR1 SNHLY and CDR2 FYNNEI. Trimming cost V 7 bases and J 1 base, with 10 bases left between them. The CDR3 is CASTVTGNTEAFF. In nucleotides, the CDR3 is TGTGCCAGCACTGTGACAGGGAACACTGAAGCTTTCTTT.

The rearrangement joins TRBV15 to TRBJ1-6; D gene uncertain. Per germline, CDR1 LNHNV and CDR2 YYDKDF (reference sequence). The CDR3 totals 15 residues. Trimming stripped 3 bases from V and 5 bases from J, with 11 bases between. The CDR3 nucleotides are TGTGCCACCAGCAGGTCTCTGACGGATAATTCACCCCTCCACTTT. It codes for CATSRSLTDNSPLHF.

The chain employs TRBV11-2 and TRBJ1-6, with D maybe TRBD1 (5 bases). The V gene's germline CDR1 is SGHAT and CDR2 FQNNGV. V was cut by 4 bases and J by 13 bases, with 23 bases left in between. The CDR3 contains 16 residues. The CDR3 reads CASSYLPGAGHMPLHF. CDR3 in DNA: TGTGCCAGCAGCTACCTCCCCGGGGCCGGCCATATGCCCCTCCACTTT.

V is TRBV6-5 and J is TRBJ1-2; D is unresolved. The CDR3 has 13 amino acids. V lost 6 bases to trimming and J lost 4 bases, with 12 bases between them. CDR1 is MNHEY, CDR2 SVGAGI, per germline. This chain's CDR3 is CASSRDKSYGYTF. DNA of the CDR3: TGTGCCAGCAGCCGCGACAAGAGCTATGGCTACACCTTC.

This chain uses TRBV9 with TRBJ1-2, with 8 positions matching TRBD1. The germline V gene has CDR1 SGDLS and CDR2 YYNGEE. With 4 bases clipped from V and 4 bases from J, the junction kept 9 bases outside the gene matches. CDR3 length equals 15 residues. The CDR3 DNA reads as TGTGCCAGCAGCCCCGGACAGGGAGTAATCTATGGCTACACCTTC. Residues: CASSPGQGVIYGYTF.

The CDR3 DNA reads as TGTGCCAGCTCACCAAACTCAGCAGGGGGGTATGGCTACACCTTC. Amino acids: CASSPNSAGGYGYTF. The chain carries TRBV18 and TRBJ1-2, with 7 bases that match TRBD1. Per the germline V gene, CDR1 is KGHSH and CDR2 is LQKENI. The CDR3 extends over 15 amino acids. After removal of 2 bases from V and 5 bases from J, the junction contained 8 bases not matched to a gene.

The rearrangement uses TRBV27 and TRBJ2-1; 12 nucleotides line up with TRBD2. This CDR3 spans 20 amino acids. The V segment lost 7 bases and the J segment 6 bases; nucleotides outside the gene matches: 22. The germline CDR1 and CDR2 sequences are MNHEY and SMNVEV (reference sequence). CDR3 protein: CASTLRGGLAGGLRANEQFF. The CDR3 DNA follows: TGTGCCAGCACCCTTAGAGGAGGGCTAGCGGGAGGGTTAAGGGCCAATGAGCAGTTCTTC.

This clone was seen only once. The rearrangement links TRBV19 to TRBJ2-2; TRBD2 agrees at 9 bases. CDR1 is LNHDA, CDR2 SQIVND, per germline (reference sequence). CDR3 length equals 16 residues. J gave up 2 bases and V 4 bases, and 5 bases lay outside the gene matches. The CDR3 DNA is TGTGCCAGTAGTACCCGACTAGCGGTAAACACCGGGGAGCTGTTTTTT. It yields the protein CASSTRLAVNTGELFF.

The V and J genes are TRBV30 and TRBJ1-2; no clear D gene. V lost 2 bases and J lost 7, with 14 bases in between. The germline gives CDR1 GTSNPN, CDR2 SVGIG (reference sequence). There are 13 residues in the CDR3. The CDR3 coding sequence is TGTGCCTGGAGTAGACACGAGGGAAGTGGCTACACCTTC. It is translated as CAWSRHEGSGYTF.